This section outlines one TCR beta chain sequence together with its context. Its antigen remains undetermined. No much larger clone is present one base from it, and per-base qualities are unavailable. These data are taken from a study of T cell responses to AZD1222 COVID-19 vaccine (dated by TCRdb to about 2021). Regarding the study in general: TCR sequencing covered more than 230 trial participants: roughly 200 given two doses of AZD1222 and 26 given two doses of MenACWY control vaccine. Trial participants were enrolled by age into 18-55, 56-69 and 70-plus year subgroups, with roughly 160, 29 and 62 TCR-sequenced participants respectively. Points the paper makes about the study in general: Nearly half of unique spike-specific TCRs reportedly recognized epitopes outside regions mutated in the B.1.351 and B.1.1.7 variants. Conclusions about previously exposed vaccinees are limited because only six or seven AZD1222 recipients were SARS-CoV-2 seropositive at baseline. Spike-specific TCR breadth and depth rose significantly after two AZD1222 doses compared with day 0 and with MenACWY recipients. In the small 56-69-year group, the increase in depth fell short of significance, most likely because of low power. Participants were mostly white British and included more females than males, and it was suggested by the authors that clonal diversity may have been underestimated. CD4 TCRs associated with the vaccine covered the entire spike protein, and the dominant responses were in regions 160-218 and 743-854. No day 14 peak-response samples were available, so repertoires were characterized only after the peak T cell response.

The sample's time point label, in plain terms: about 28 days (+/-7) after the second vaccine dose. AZD1222 recipients with second doses at about 4 weeks or about 12 weeks were pooled, because spike-specific TCR depth and breadth did not differ between schedules. The vaccinee samples were drawn from two UK trials, COV001 and COV002, one of which was a single-blind randomized controlled phase 2/3 trial testing AZD1222 (ChAdOx1 nCoV-19) in healthy adults. For TCRbeta chain sequencing, PBMC samples were collected from trial participants at day 0 and at day 28 after the second dose. Cut back by 6 bases and 1 base, the V and J ends lie 13 bases apart. The CDR3 measures 15 amino acids from cysteine to phenylalanine. Only the CDR3 portion is preserved as DNA: 45 bases, with reading frame beginning at the first base. CDR1 and CDR2 are drawn from the germline V gene (reference sequence): MNHNY, SVGAGI. The CDR3 regions of human TCRbeta chains were analyzed by immunosequencing. As for how the authors treated the data: TCRs in the repertoires were matched against a reference library of SARS-CoV-2-specific TCRs that had been generated with the MIRA antigen-specificity platform. Breadth meant the fraction of unique TCRs that were SARS-CoV-2-associated, whereas depth meant the fraction of total T cells that were SARS-CoV-2-associated. Each spike-specific TCR was assigned to its reactive spike region and to a CD4 or CD8 class using the MIRA data. Log10-transformed breadth and depth values were compared by one-way ANOVA with Sidak's multiple comparisons tests. Here the immuneACCESS table is served through TCRdb, limited to in-frame sequences with V and J called. Missing clones are a known gap in these copies; in checked studies unresolved V genes cover under half, and the rest lacks a known reason. From that table come the V and J calls and clone size; the DNA was used to work out D and trimming. The sample yields fewer than 110,000 clones; 85% to 95% were counted once. About 6.8% of the sample lies in the top ten.

The sequence is built from TRBV6-6 and TRBJ1-5; no confident D gene assignment can be made. This clonotype originated in an adult who received the AZD1222 COVID-19 vaccine. The starting material was peripheral blood, obtained 28 days after the second AZD1222 dose. The nucleotide sequence is given as TGTGCCAGCAGCCGAGGCCAAGGGAGCAATCAGCCCCAGCATTTT. Its amino acids are CASSRGQGSNQPQHF.